This T cell receptor beta chain originates from a study of human CD8 memory T cell subsets. Study results and caveats: Between stem-like memory and precursor exhausted T cell repertoires, overlap was minimal.

Making the TCR beta libraries relied on UMI-labeled 5' RACE. TCRdb re-analyzed the 5' RACE reads; it lists each CDR3 protein once, without DNA. There are about 9,200 distinct CDR3 sequences in the sample, with 20% held by the top ten. With regard to this clonotype: The antigen is undetermined.

The CDR3 runs to 14 residues. The term TPEX covered CCR7+ PD-1+ TIGIT+ early memory CD8+ T cells that had exhausted-like traits. The source of the RNA was duplicate vials containing about 160,000 sorted CD8+ T cells for each subset. V usage is TRBV12-3 or TRBV12-4 and J usage is TRBJ2-7; TCRdb picks TRBD1, but there is no DNA to check that call. Sequenced material: CD8+ T cells from PBMCs. The source is a human donor in good health. The CDR3 region is CASSLAGAIGEQYF.